The 3 T cell receptor beta chains below all came from one sample that was sequenced in a study of blood T cell repertoires in COVID-19. TCRdb's copy holds only in-frame clones and misses some; the assay was immunoSEQ multiplex PCR. The sample has some 250,000 clones; approximately 86% are singletons. Sequenced material: peripheral blood. Receptor source: a young woman with acute or convalescent COVID-19.

The chain has TRBV7-2 and TRBJ2-7, with TRBD2 as a possible D gene (5 bases). The CDR3 length is 13 residues. The V end was cut by 4 bases, the J end by 6 bases, with 13 bases between. CDR1 is SGHTA, CDR2 FQGNSA, per germline. The DNA for the CDR3 is TGTGCCAGCAGCTCAAGACTAAACGGCGAGCAGTACTTC. Translated: CASSSRLNGEQYF.

The chain is built from TRBV30 and TRBJ1-4, with TRBD1 matching over 7 bases. Trimming at V came to 4 bases and at J to 2 bases, leaving 10 bases not matched to a gene. This CDR3 region has 16 residues. CDR1 GTSNPN and CDR2 SVGIG come from the germline V gene (reference sequence). As DNA, the CDR3 is TGTGCCTGGAAATCCCCCCTACAGGGGACTAATGAAAAACTGTTTTTT. Translated, it gives CAWKSPLQGTNEKLFF.

The J gene is TRBJ2-7, the V gene TRBV3-1 (or the pseudogene TRBV3-2); 7 nucleotides line up with TRBD1. From germline, CDR1 is LGHDT and CDR2 YNNKEL (reference sequence). This CDR3 has 16 residues. The V gene end was trimmed by 1 base and the J gene end by 0 bases; junction bases not matched to a gene: 6. The CDR3 reads CASSQATGAASYEQYF. The CDR3 region has the DNA TGTGCCAGCAGCCAAGCAACAGGGGCGGCCTCCTACGAGCAGTACTTC.